Below, 17 T cell receptor beta chains from the same sample are listed, as sequenced in a study of blood T cells in healthy people across ages. Alongside a J-beta primer mix, a sample-barcoded 5' primer served in a second PCR lasting roughly 7 to 12 cycles. TCRdb re-called the 5' RACE reads with MiXCR, one entry per CDR3 protein. The repertoire consists of some 1,800,000 distinct CDR3 sequences, with about 39% occurring once and the leading ten covering 23%. Material: blood. The receptors stem from a human donor in good health.

Note on this clonotype: At one boundary the junction diverges from the germline segment, which might be a read error. This chain uses TRBV6-2 or TRBV6-3 with TRBJ1-5, with 7 positions matching TRBD1. Per the germline V gene, CDR1 is MNHEY and CDR2 is SVGEGT. The CDR3 loop spans 17 amino acids. The chain's CDR3 is CASSYSSPRGSNQPRHF. CDR3 DNA sequence: TGTGCCAGCAGTTACTCGTCACCCAGGGGGAGCAATCAGCCCCGGCATTTT.

This clonotype was recorded only once. The CDR3, as DNA: TGCAGTACAAGGGGCCGGTTGCTAACAGATACGCAGTATTTT. Protein sequence: CSTRGRLLTDTQYF. The rearrangement joins TRBV20-1 to TRBJ2-3; D is perhaps TRBD1 (5 bases). CDR1 DFQATT and CDR2 SNEGSKA come from the germline V gene (reference sequence). The CDR3 extends over 14 amino acids. Trimming took 8 bases from V and 3 from J, leaving 18 bases between them.

The J gene is TRBJ2-5, the V gene TRBV7-8, with D maybe TRBD1 (5 bases). The CDR3 is made up of 17 amino acids. CDR1 is SGHVS, CDR2 FQNEAQ, per germline. The ends were cut back, 4 bases at V and 5 bases at J, with 23 bases in the middle. The CDR3 region has the DNA TGTGCCAGCAGCTATAATCCCACCCAGGGAAGCAGCGAGACCCAGTACTTC. This encodes CASSYNPTQGSSETQYF.

Notes on this clonotype: Germline and junction disagree at one end, which may indicate a read error. The gene calls are TRBV7-2 and TRBJ1-5; no firm D call. This CDR3 has 16 amino acids. From germline, CDR1 is SGHTA and CDR2 FQGNSA. CDR3 region: CAGSLAGRSVSQPQHF. Here the CDR3 DNA reads TGTGCCGGCAGCTTAGCCGGTCGGTCGGTAAGTCAGCCCCAGCATTTT.

V gene TRBV12-3 or TRBV12-4 combines with J gene TRBJ2-1; D is uncertain. The CDR3 consists of 12 residues. Deletions cut 6 bases from V and 9 bases from J, with 12 bases between. CDR3 coding DNA: TGTGCCAGCAGCTATCACGTGGGTGAGCAGTTCTTC. Translation: CASSYHVGEQFF.

The table lists this clonotype with a few counts. Mismatch with germline at one junction end may stem from a read error. This chain joins TRBV4-2 and TRBJ1-2, with D possibly TRBD1 on 6 matching bases. CDR3 length: 14 residues. The germline V gene has CDR1 LGHNA and CDR2 YNFKEQ. CDR3 nucleotide sequence: TGTGCCAGCGGGACCCGGGACACAAGCTATGGCCACACCTTC. Translated: CASGTRDTSYGHTF.

The chain recombines TRBV7-9 with TRBJ2-4; D is unresolved. Trimming shortened V by 0 bases and J by 8 bases, and 11 bases separated the two germline ends. Germline CDR1 is SEHNR and CDR2 is FQNEAQ (reference sequence). The CDR3 covers 14 residues. In DNA, the CDR3 is TGTGCCAGCAGCTTAGCGGGCCCGACGGACATTCAGTACTTC. Protein product: CASSLAGPTDIQYF.

The rearrangement joins TRBV14 to TRBJ2-7; no clear D gene. From germline, CDR1 is SGHDN and CDR2 FVKESK. This CDR3 spans 12 amino acids. V was trimmed by 1 base and J by 5 bases, leaving 6 bases between them. The CDR3 spells CASSQVIHEQYF. The CDR3 nucleotides are TGTGCCAGCAGCCAAGTCATCCACGAGCAGTACTTC.

This clonotype was picked up many times. The V call is TRBV29-1, the J call TRBJ2-1, with a possible D match to TRBD1 (5 bases). From germline, CDR1 is SQVTM and CDR2 ANQGSEA. Trimming cost V 7 bases and J 9 bases, with 19 bases left between them. The CDR3 is 13 amino acids. Written as DNA, the CDR3 is TGCAGCGGTGACCCTCTTGGGGCTACTGAGCAGTTCTTC. Translating gives CSGDPLGATEQFF.

The chain joins TRBV3-1 to TRBJ2-1; D unresolved. The CDR3 runs to 13 residues. V lost 4 bases, J lost 8 bases, and 12 bases lay in between. Germline CDR1 and CDR2: LGHDT and YNNKEL (reference sequence). CDR3 nucleotide sequence: TGTGCCAGCAGCCTAACCCCGGGCCATGAGCAGTTCTTC. Amino acids: CASSLTPGHEQFF.

The chain is built from TRBV7-6 and TRBJ2-4, with a weak D call TRBD1 (6 bases). Deletions cut 4 bases from V and 13 bases from J, with 17 bases between. CDR3 length: 13 amino acids. CDR1 is SGHVS and CDR2 is FNYEAQ in the germline V gene. Here the CDR3 reads CASSSLRSGEQYF. The CDR3 DNA sequence: TGTGCCAGCAGCTCCCTTCGGTCAGGGGAGCAGTACTTC.

The V and J genes are TRBV6-5 and TRBJ2-7; D is perhaps TRBD2 (6 bases). Trimming took 2 bases from V and 5 from J, leaving 13 bases between them. This CDR3 has 14 residues. CDR1 and CDR2 (germline): MNHEY, SVGAGI. The chain's CDR3 is CASSYDGGYDEQYF. CDR3 in DNA: TGTGCCAGCAGTTACGATGGAGGGTACGACGAGCAGTACTTC.

V is TRBV12-3 or TRBV12-4 and J is TRBJ1-1, with TRBD1 matching over 11 bases. The CDR3 covers 16 residues. V lost 0 bases and J lost 5; bases outside the gene matches: 5. The CDR3 sequence: CASSLAVDRGRTEAFF. The CDR3 bases are TGTGCCAGCAGTTTAGCCGTGGACAGGGGGCGGACTGAAGCTTTCTTT.

The V gene is TRBV12-3 or TRBV12-4, the J gene TRBJ1-2; 8 bases line up with TRBD1. Trimming at V came to 7 bases and at J to 3 bases, leaving 7 bases not matched to a gene. This CDR3 is built from 14 residues. The CDR3 DNA sequence: TGTGCCAGCACCCCGACAGGGGTTGACTATGGCTACACCTTC. It codes for CASTPTGVDYGYTF.

On this clonotype: An end of the junction does not agree with germline; a read error may underlie this. The rearrangement links TRBV27 to TRBJ2-7; a weak D match, TRBD1 (6 bases). The length of the CDR3 is 14 residues. The germline V gene encodes CDR1 MNHEY and CDR2 SMNVEV (reference sequence). The DNA of the CDR3 is TGTACCAGCAGCCTCCGGGACACCTCCTACGAGCAGTACTTC. As protein: CTSSLRDTSYEQYF.

The chain employs TRBV9 and TRBJ2-6; D is uncertain. Looked up from germline, CDR1 is SGDLS and CDR2 is YYNGEE. V was trimmed by 4 bases and J by 0 bases, leaving 17 bases between them. The CDR3 has 18 residues. The CDR3 here is CASSPPLTPSSGANVLTF. The CDR3 coding sequence is TGTGCCAGCAGCCCGCCTTTAACACCTAGCTCTGGGGCCAACGTCCTGACTTTC.

This clonotype was seen many times. The rearrangement uses TRBV5-6 and TRBJ1-1; D is unresolved. Germline CDR1 SGHDT, CDR2 YYEEEE. This CDR3 spans 14 amino acids. Trimming pared 1 base from V and 1 base from J, leaving 8 bases between. CDR3: CASSLLGPNTEAFF. CDR3 nucleotides: TGTGCCAGCAGCTTGTTAGGCCCGAACACTGAAGCTTTCTTT.